A single sample is the source of the 27 T cell receptor beta chains below, sequenced in a study of shared clonotypes between healthy human individuals. Clones were sequenced by immunoSEQ multiplex PCR, and TCRdb holds only the in-frame ones, with some missing. The data show some 2,100,000 clones, with around 95% seen just once and approximately 0.13% held by the top ten. The sample consisted of naive CD4+ T cells sorted from blood. Subset denoted: CD45RA+ positively selected. The origin of the receptors is a man between 18 and 29 years old in good health.

This clone occurred once. J is TRBJ2-3 and V is TRBV7-2; D gene unclear. Germline V gene sequence: CDR1 SGHTA, CDR2 FQGNSA. This CDR3 contains 13 residues. V was clipped by 7 bases and J by 4 bases, with 12 bases between them. The DNA for the CDR3 is TGTGCCAGCAAGGGTGAGTTCCCAGATACGCAGTATTTT. Protein: CASKGEFPDTQYF.

The chain is built from TRBV5-6 and TRBJ2-7, with 8 bases fitting TRBD2. CDR1 is SGHDT, CDR2 YYEEEE, per germline. The CDR3 has 14 amino acids. The V gene end was trimmed by 3 bases and the J gene end by 9 bases; junction bases not matched to a gene: 11. CDR3 DNA: TGTGCCAGCAGCTATTCCCCCGCCGGGGGGGTGCAGTACTTC. Protein product: CASSYSPAGGVQYF.

This sequence joins TRBV11-2 and TRBJ2-1; D is ambiguous. This CDR3 contains 13 residues. Per the germline V gene, CDR1 is SGHAT and CDR2 is FQNNGV. Trimming left V 1 base short and J 10 bases short, with 11 bases between. The CDR3, as DNA: TGTGCCAGCAGCTTAGCCCATTCACTCGAGCAGTTCTTC. Its translation: CASSLAHSLEQFF.

The chain's CDR3 is CASSLSGTSGGVQFF. In DNA, the CDR3 is TGTGCCAGCAGTCTCTCCGGGACTAGCGGGGGGGTCCAGTTCTTC. The chain combines TRBV27 with TRBJ2-1; 16 nucleotides align to TRBD2. The CDR3 contains 15 residues. V gave up 5 bases and J gave up 13 bases; unmatched junction bases: 8. Per germline, CDR1 MNHEY and CDR2 SMNVEV (reference sequence).

On this clone itself: This sample also contains other DNA sequences that code for the same CDR3. This chain joins TRBV6-5 and TRBJ2-1, with 8 positions matching TRBD2. The CDR3 runs to 15 residues. In germline, CDR1 is MNHEY, CDR2 SVGAGI. J lost 5 bases, V lost 4 bases, and 7 bases had no gene match. The CDR3 region is CASSSGLAGDNEQFF. CDR3 DNA sequence: TGTGCCAGCAGTTCCGGACTAGCTGGGGACAATGAGCAGTTCTTC.

Of note for this clone: Other DNA sequences in the sample encode the same CDR3. The chain joins TRBV19 to TRBJ1-2; 9 nucleotides agree with TRBD1. Germline-derived CDR1 and CDR2 are LNHDA and SQIVND (reference sequence). This CDR3 has 15 residues. Unmatched junction bases numbered 7, after V lost 1 base and J lost 7 bases. CDR3 in DNA: TGTGCCAGTAGTATAGGCGGGACAGGGTTCCGTGGCTACACCTTC. Its translation is CASSIGGTGFRGYTF.

In DNA form, the CDR3 reads TGTGCCAGTTCCCATAATCTGGGGGAAGGCTATGGCTACACCTTC. As protein: CASSHNLGEGYGYTF. The rearrangement joins TRBV5-4 to TRBJ1-2; TRBD1 is a possible D gene (5 bases). This CDR3 is built from 15 residues. CDR1 is SGHNT and CDR2 is YYREEE in the germline V gene (reference sequence). Deletions cut 8 bases from V and 4 bases from J, with 21 bases between.

The chain employs TRBV5-8 and TRBJ1-5, with 10 bases matching TRBD1. This CDR3 is built from 17 residues. The V and J ends lost 2 bases and 0 bases, in that order; junction bases with no gene match: 5. Per germline, CDR1 SGHTS and CDR2 YDEGEE. This CDR3 is CASSLGQGGSSNQPQHF. CDR3 in DNA: TGTGCCAGCAGCTTAGGACAGGGGGGGAGTAGCAATCAGCCCCAGCATTTT.

This clone has just one count. Other DNA sequences in the same sample also yield this CDR3. This chain connects TRBV4-1 to TRBJ2-5, with D uncertain. The CDR3 totals 13 residues. The ends were cut back, 1 base at V and 1 base at J, with 4 bases in the middle. The germline CDR1 and CDR2 sequences are MGHRA and YSYEKL. The CDR3 DNA follows: TGCGCCAGCAGCCAAGCGGTCCAAGAGACCCAGTACTTC. This encodes CASSQAVQETQYF.

V and J are TRBV5-4 and TRBJ2-7; D may be TRBD1 (6 bases). This CDR3 comprises 14 residues. Germline loops: CDR1 SGHNT, CDR2 YYREEE (reference sequence). V lost 4 bases and J 2 bases, leaving 13 bases between the germline ends. The CDR3 protein is CASSPTTGPYEQYF. The CDR3 DNA follows: TGTGCCAGCAGCCCAACGACAGGTCCCTACGAGCAGTACTTC.

As for this clone: The identical CDR3 is also encoded by other nucleotide sequences in the sample. This chain uses TRBV5-1 with TRBJ2-5; unclear D gene. The CDR3 runs to 10 residues. V dropped 7 bases and J dropped 2 bases, with 3 bases sitting between them. In germline, CDR1 is SGHRS, CDR2 YFSETQ. CDR3 in amino acids: CASGQETQYF. CDR3 DNA: TGCGCCAGCGGGCAAGAGACCCAGTACTTC.

This clone was seen only once. CDR3 in amino acids: CASSRGLWNTEAFF. CDR3 nucleotide sequence: TGTGCCAGCAGTCGGGGACTCTGGAACACTGAAGCTTTCTTT. This chain connects TRBV6-5 to TRBJ1-1; TRBD1 is a possible D gene (5 bases). The CDR3 sequence is 14 residues long. The germline V gene encodes CDR1 MNHEY and CDR2 SVGAGI. The V and J ends lost 5 bases and 1 base respectively, with 11 bases between them.

V usage is TRBV11-2 and J usage is TRBJ1-1; 7 positions match TRBD1. Germline V gene lookup returns CDR1 SGHAT and CDR2 FQNNGV. The J segment lost 5 bases and the V segment lost 2 bases, leaving 5 bases of the junction unmatched. This CDR3 region has 14 residues. The CDR3 region has the DNA TGTGCCAGCAGCTTAATGAAGGGGGCTACTGAAGCTTTCTTT. Protein: CASSLMKGATEAFF.

The chain carries TRBV13 and TRBJ2-5; no reliable D call. The CDR3 runs to 13 residues. Germline V gene lookup returns CDR1 PRHDT and CDR2 FYEKMQ (reference sequence). V lost 5 bases and J 0 bases, leaving 7 bases between the germline ends. The CDR3 region has the DNA TGTGCCAGCAGCCCGCTACACCAAGAGACCCAGTACTTC. Translated: CASSPLHQETQYF.

The chain combines TRBV2 with TRBJ1-2; possibly TRBD1 for D (6 bases). The CDR3 totals 15 residues. Looked up from germline, CDR1 is SNHLY and CDR2 is FYNNEI. V was cut by 1 base and J by 4 bases, with 13 bases left in between. In DNA form, the CDR3 reads TGTGCCAGCAGTGAAGAATTTGGGACAACCTATGGCTACACCTTC. It specifies CASSEEFGTTYGYTF.

The chain links TRBV6-1 to TRBJ1-1; D remains unclear. Trimming shortened V by 2 bases and J by 6 bases, and 13 bases separated the two germline ends. Germline CDR1 is MNHNS and CDR2 is SASEGT. The length of the CDR3 is 14 residues. The CDR3 sequence: CASSESTARAEAFF. Written as DNA, the CDR3 is TGTGCCAGCAGTGAAAGCACAGCTAGGGCTGAAGCTTTCTTT.

The chain recombines TRBV9 with TRBJ2-7; D uncertain. V was trimmed by 0 bases and J by 4 bases, leaving 14 bases between them. CDR3 length: 15 residues. Germline CDR1 and CDR2: SGDLS and YYNGEE. The CDR3 DNA follows: TGTGCCAGCAGCGTAGGAATAGATAGTAGGTACGAGCAGTACTTC. Protein: CASSVGIDSRYEQYF.

J is TRBJ1-1 and V is TRBV5-5, with D possibly being TRBD1 (6 bases). Germline V CDR1 and CDR2: SGHKS, YYEKEE (reference sequence). Trimming cost V 5 bases and J 2 bases, with 10 bases left between them. This CDR3 is 13 amino acids long. The CDR3 nucleotides read TGTGCCAGCAGGAACAGGGATAACACTGAAGCTTTCTTT. It encodes CASRNRDNTEAFF.

The rearrangement joins TRBV7-2 to TRBJ2-7, with D possibly matching TRBD1 (7 bases). CDR3 length equals 15 residues. Germline V lookup: CDR1 SGHTA, CDR2 FQGNSA. With 4 bases removed from V and 0 bases from J, the gap between germline ends came to 13 bases. The CDR3 is CASSSEGAYSYEQYF. The CDR3, as DNA: TGTGCCAGCAGCTCGGAGGGGGCCTACTCCTACGAGCAGTACTTC.

The chain is built from TRBV30 and TRBJ1-4, with D unresolved. The V and J ends lost 0 bases and 7 bases respectively, with 9 bases between them. The CDR3 length is 13 residues. CDR1 is GTSNPN and CDR2 is SVGIG in the germline V gene (reference sequence). The CDR3 region is CAWSVHSGEKLFF. The CDR3 bases are TGTGCCTGGAGTGTACACTCGGGTGAAAAACTGTTTTTT.

Regarding this clone: The same CDR3 also results from other DNA sequences found in this sample. This sequence joins TRBV30 and TRBJ2-5; D is unresolved. This CDR3 spans 13 amino acids. V was cut by 2 bases and J by 2 bases, with 9 bases left in between. Germline assignment: CDR1 GTSNPN and CDR2 SVGIG (reference sequence). DNA of the CDR3: TGTGCCTGGAGTTCGGGTTTTCAAGAGACCCAGTACTTC. Protein product: CAWSSGFQETQYF.

The chain carries TRBV7-9 and TRBJ2-3, with D possibly matching TRBD1 (5 bases). In germline, CDR1 is SEHNR, CDR2 FQNEAQ (reference sequence). The V and J ends lost 5 bases and 2 bases respectively, with 14 bases between them. This CDR3 is 15 amino acids long. The CDR3 nucleotides are TGTGCCAGCAGCCATTTGGACATAACCACAGATACGCAGTATTTT. Translating it yields CASSHLDITTDTQYF.

This chain joins TRBV28 and TRBJ1-2; the D gene is possibly TRBD1 (5 bases). The CDR3 runs to 12 residues. The V end was cut by 6 bases, the J end by 5 bases, with 10 bases between. Germline V gives CDR1 MDHEN, CDR2 SYDVKM. The chain's CDR3 is CASRGGGYGYTF. The CDR3 region has the DNA TGTGCCAGCAGGGGGGGAGGGTATGGCTACACCTTC.

The chain has TRBV30 and TRBJ2-3; possible D gene TRBD1, 6 bases. V gave up 3 bases and J gave up 3 bases, with 28 bases separating them. The germline CDR1 and CDR2 sequences are GTSNPN and SVGIG (reference sequence). CDR3 length: 19 residues. The DNA for the CDR3 is TGTGCCTGGAGACCTCGCCCTTCCGGCCCGCTTAGGGGGACAGATACGCAGTATTTT. It translates to CAWRPRPSGPLRGTDTQYF. Complete variable domain (other parts from reference TRBV30 and TRBJ2-3): SQTIHQWPATLVQPVGSPLSLECTVEGTSNPNLYWYRQAAGRGLQLLFYSVGIGQISSEVPQNLSASRPQDRQFILSSKKLLLSDSGFYLCAWRPRPSGPLRGTDTQYFGPGTRLTVL.

This sequence joins TRBV5-5 and TRBJ2-5; D is possibly TRBD2 (6 bases). The germline V and J ends were trimmed by 2 bases and 3 bases, with 11 bases remaining between them. This CDR3 has 14 residues. Germline CDR1 SGHKS, CDR2 YYEKEE (reference sequence). The CDR3 protein is CASSFAAGKETQYF. DNA of the CDR3: TGTGCCAGCAGCTTCGCGGCGGGGAAAGAGACCCAGTACTTC.

The V call is TRBV2, the J call TRBJ2-7; TRBD1 matches at 9 bases. Germline values: CDR1 SNHLY, CDR2 FYNNEI. The CDR3 sequence is 15 residues long. V lost 7 bases and J lost 7; bases outside the gene matches: 14. CDR3 amino acids: CASTAEPMTGGEQYF. The CDR3 DNA is TGTGCCAGCACCGCCGAACCTATGACAGGGGGAGAGCAGTACTTC.

The sample holds one count of this clone. The same CDR3 arises from other DNA sequences in this sample as well. This rearrangement joins TRBV5-1 to TRBJ1-4; the match to TRBD1 covers 8 bases. The CDR3 consists of 14 residues. V lost 3 bases and J lost 5; bases outside the gene matches: 3. CDR1 and CDR2 from the germline V gene are SGHRS and YFSETQ. CDR3 residues: CASSSGQGNEKLFF. The CDR3 nucleotides read TGCGCCAGCAGCTCTGGACAGGGAAATGAAAAACTGTTTTTT.